The rows below give T cell receptor beta chains drawn from one sample of a study of neurological immune-mediated disorders. TCRdb reprocessed the 5' RACE reads via MiXCR and lists one record per CDR3 protein. This sample has over 55,000 distinct CDR3 sequences; roughly 10% occur once, and the top ten carry more than 6.5%. Sequenced sample: PBMCs. The receptor source for this set is a male donor with HTLV-1-associated myelopathy (HAM/TSP). The CDR3 runs from the conserved cysteine through the conserved F or W. A D gene is named only where the DNA matches it firmly. Clone sizes are given selectively: once, few, many, or a class where the clone is expanded.

v_gene: TRBV5-1; d_gene: .; j_gene: TRBJ1-5; abundance: many; CDR3nt: TGCGCCAGCAGCTGGACCTCAGGTACTAATCAGCCCCAGCATTTT; CDR3aa: CASSWTSGTNQPQHF
v_gene: TRBV20-1; d_gene: .; j_gene: TRBJ2-3; abundance: many; CDR3nt: TGCAGTGCTAGAGACGCGGCAGCACCAACAGATACGCAGTATTTT; CDR3aa: CSARDAAAPTDTQYF
v_gene: TRBV3-1; d_gene: .; j_gene: TRBJ1-4; abundance: many; CDR3nt: TGTGCCAGCAGCCAGGGGGAGAAACTGTTTTTT; CDR3aa: CASSQGEKLFF
v_gene: TRBV20-1; d_gene: .; j_gene: TRBJ2-3; abundance: many; CDR3nt: TGCAGTGCTAGGACAGGATGGGCAGATACGCAGTATTTT; CDR3aa: CSARTGWADTQYF
v_gene: TRBV5-1; d_gene: TRBD1; j_gene: TRBJ1-6; abundance: .; CDR3nt: TGCGCCAGCAGCTTGGTTCAGGGGGCGGATTCACCCCTCCACTTT; CDR3aa: CASSLVQGADSPLHF
v_gene: TRBV28; d_gene: .; j_gene: TRBJ1-5; abundance: .; CDR3nt: TGTGCCAGCAGCCGGGACACCCAGCCCCAGCATTTT; CDR3aa: CASSRDTQPQHF
v_gene: TRBV12-5; d_gene: TRBD1; j_gene: TRBJ2-5; abundance: .; CDR3nt: TGTGCTAGTGGGAACCGACAGGGGGAGGTGAGAGAGACCCAGTACTTC; CDR3aa: CASGNRQGEVRETQYF
v_gene: TRBV7-9; d_gene: .; j_gene: TRBJ2-6; abundance: many; CDR3nt: TGTGCCAGCAGCTTATACTCGGGACTCTCTGGGGCCAACGTCCTGACTTTC; CDR3aa: CASSLYSGLSGANVLTF
v_gene: TRBV5-6; d_gene: .; j_gene: TRBJ1-2; abundance: many; CDR3nt: TGTGCCAGCAGCTTGGGCCCGGAGGAAGTCGTTTTTGGTGGCTACACCTTC; CDR3aa: CASSLGPEEVVFGGYTF
v_gene: TRBV12-3/TRBV12-4; d_gene: .; j_gene: TRBJ1-5; abundance: many; CDR3nt: TGTGCCAGCAGCTCTACCGGCAATCAGCCCCAGCATTTT; CDR3aa: CASSSTGNQPQHF
v_gene: TRBV7-7; d_gene: .; j_gene: TRBJ2-5; abundance: many; CDR3nt: TGTGCTAGCAGCTTAGATTGGGGGCTGGGGACCCAGTACTTC; CDR3aa: CASSLDWGLGTQYF
v_gene: TRBV9; d_gene: .; j_gene: TRBJ2-1; abundance: many; CDR3nt: TGTGCCAGCAGCTATCGACAGGGAGGGGGTGATGAGCAGTTCTTC; CDR3aa: CASSYRQGGGDEQFF
v_gene: TRBV4-3; d_gene: TRBD2; j_gene: TRBJ2-1; abundance: many; CDR3nt: TGCGCCAGCAGCCATGAGACTAGCGGGTTTTACAATGAGCAGTTCTTC; CDR3aa: CASSHETSGFYNEQFF
v_gene: TRBV3-1; d_gene: .; j_gene: TRBJ1-2; abundance: many; CDR3nt: TGTGCCAGCAGCCTTTTCGGGACGGACGGCCTCAAAGGCTACACCTTC; CDR3aa: CASSLFGTDGLKGYTF
v_gene: TRBV5-6; d_gene: .; j_gene: TRBJ2-5; abundance: many; CDR3nt: TGTGCCAGCAGCTTGGCCGGAGGTAGCTGGGAGACCCAGTACTTC; CDR3aa: CASSLAGGSWETQYF
v_gene: TRBV24-1; d_gene: TRBD1; j_gene: TRBJ1-2; abundance: .; CDR3nt: TGTGCCACCAGTGATAACAGGGGGCTATATGGCTACACCTTC; CDR3aa: CATSDNRGLYGYTF
v_gene: TRBV5-1; d_gene: .; j_gene: TRBJ1-2; abundance: many; CDR3nt: TGCGCCAGCAGCGCAATATCTGGCGGCTATGGCTACACCTTC; CDR3aa: CASSAISGGYGYTF
v_gene: TRBV10-3; d_gene: .; j_gene: TRBJ1-4; abundance: few; CDR3nt: TGTGCCATCAGCACTCAGGTGGGGTCTGAAAAACTGTTTTTT; CDR3aa: CAISTQVGSEKLFF
v_gene: TRBV15; d_gene: .; j_gene: TRBJ2-7; abundance: many; CDR3nt: TGTGCCACCAGCAGAGATCTCGTGGGTCTTGCCGAGCAGTACTTC; CDR3aa: CATSRDLVGLAEQYF
v_gene: TRBV12-3/TRBV12-4; d_gene: .; j_gene: TRBJ2-5; abundance: many; CDR3nt: TGTGCCAGCAGGCAGTTTGTAGAGACCCAGTACTTC; CDR3aa: CASRQFVETQYF
v_gene: TRBV20-1; d_gene: .; j_gene: TRBJ2-7; abundance: .; CDR3nt: TGCAGTGCCACCCGCTCTCTGACTACCAACGGCGAGCAGTACTTC; CDR3aa: CSATRSLTTNGEQYF
v_gene: TRBV29-1; d_gene: .; j_gene: TRBJ1-2; abundance: many; CDR3nt: TGCAGCGTGGCTACAGGGAACTATGGCTACACCTTC; CDR3aa: CSVATGNYGYTF
v_gene: TRBV9; d_gene: .; j_gene: TRBJ2-1; abundance: many; CDR3nt: TGTGCCAGCAGCGTAGGAGGAGGGGGGGGCAATGAGCAGTTCTTC; CDR3aa: CASSVGGGGGNEQFF
v_gene: TRBV10-3; d_gene: TRBD2; j_gene: TRBJ2-2; abundance: many; CDR3nt: TGTGCCATCAGTGAGATTCGGCTAGCGGGGCGAACCGGGGAGCTGTTTTTT; CDR3aa: CAISEIRLAGRTGELFF
v_gene: TRBV29-1; d_gene: TRBD1; j_gene: TRBJ1-4; abundance: many; CDR3nt: TGCAGCGTAAGAGGGGGCGGCGAAAAACTGTTTTTT; CDR3aa: CSVRGGGEKLFF
v_gene: TRBV7-3; d_gene: .; j_gene: TRBJ1-2; abundance: many; CDR3nt: TGTGCCAGCAGTGGGGGTGAAGGCTACACCTTC; CDR3aa: CASSGGEGYTF
v_gene: TRBV5-1; d_gene: .; j_gene: TRBJ2-3; abundance: .; CDR3nt: TGCGCCAGCAGCTTACTAGGATATGCAGATACACAGTATTTT; CDR3aa: CASSLLGYADTQYF
v_gene: TRBV12-3/TRBV12-4; d_gene: .; j_gene: TRBJ2-7; abundance: many; CDR3nt: TGTGCCAGCATGGGGCTATACGAGCAGTACTTC; CDR3aa: CASMGLYEQYF
v_gene: TRBV6-5; d_gene: .; j_gene: TRBJ2-7; abundance: many; CDR3nt: TGTGCCAGCAGTTACTCGGGGGGTTTCACCTACGAGCAGTACTTC; CDR3aa: CASSYSGGFTYEQYF
v_gene: TRBV2; d_gene: TRBD1; j_gene: TRBJ1-1; abundance: .; CDR3nt: TGTGCCAGCAGTGAAGCGGGACAGGGGGAGACTGAAGCTTTCTTT; CDR3aa: CASSEAGQGETEAFF
v_gene: TRBV15; d_gene: .; j_gene: TRBJ2-2; abundance: many; CDR3nt: TGTGCCACCAGCAGAGGGACGACGAACACCGGGGAGCTGTTTTTT; CDR3aa: CATSRGTTNTGELFF
v_gene: TRBV5-6; d_gene: .; j_gene: TRBJ1-2; abundance: many; CDR3nt: TGTGCCAGCAGCCTATCCCGTTCCGGACCCCACTATGGCTACACCTTC; CDR3aa: CASSLSRSGPHYGYTF
v_gene: TRBV12-3/TRBV12-4; d_gene: .; j_gene: TRBJ2-7; abundance: few; CDR3nt: TGTGCCAGCAGTCTCCTAGATCTGTTCCGGACACCAAGCTCCTACGAGCAGTACTTC; CDR3aa: CASSLLDLFRTPSSYEQYF
v_gene: TRBV5-1; d_gene: .; j_gene: TRBJ2-5; abundance: many; CDR3nt: TGCGCCAGCAGCCTAAGACAACTCCCGCCGAAGACCCAGTACTTC; CDR3aa: CASSLRQLPPKTQYF
v_gene: TRBV5-6; d_gene: .; j_gene: TRBJ2-7; abundance: many; CDR3nt: TGTGCCAGCAGCTTGCTGAGCTACGAGCAGTACTTC; CDR3aa: CASSLLSYEQYF
v_gene: TRBV20-1; d_gene: .; j_gene: TRBJ2-7; abundance: many; CDR3nt: TGCAGTGCTAGAGATCTCCAAGAGGGCTACGAGCAGTACTTC; CDR3aa: CSARDLQEGYEQYF
v_gene: TRBV3-1; d_gene: .; j_gene: TRBJ1-1; abundance: many; CDR3nt: TGTGCCAGCAGCCAAGCTCCGGGACACAACACTGAAGCTTTCTTT; CDR3aa: CASSQAPGHNTEAFF
v_gene: TRBV5-5; d_gene: .; j_gene: TRBJ1-1; abundance: many; CDR3nt: TGTGCCAGCAGCTTGGCGAGGTGGGGCATGAACACTGAAGCTTTCTTT; CDR3aa: CASSLARWGMNTEAFF
v_gene: TRBV5-1; d_gene: .; j_gene: TRBJ1-2; abundance: .; CDR3nt: TGCGCCAGCAGCCCTGCCTTGGCGAACTATGGCTACACCTTC; CDR3aa: CASSPALANYGYTF
v_gene: TRBV7-3; d_gene: TRBD1; j_gene: TRBJ1-1; abundance: many; CDR3nt: TGTGCCAGCAGCTTAATAAGCGTGGCGGGGACAGGGGGGAACACTGAAGCTTTCTTT; CDR3aa: CASSLISVAGTGGNTEAFF
v_gene: TRBV6-6; d_gene: .; j_gene: TRBJ1-5; abundance: many; CDR3nt: TGTGCCAGCAGTTTAAGGAGGGGGGCTCTTGTCAATCAGCCCCAGCATTTT; CDR3aa: CASSLRRGALVNQPQHF
v_gene: TRBV28; d_gene: .; j_gene: TRBJ1-1; abundance: many; CDR3nt: TGTGCCAGCAGTTTACCCCAGAACACTGAAGCTTTCTTT; CDR3aa: CASSLPQNTEAFF
v_gene: TRBV7-9; d_gene: .; j_gene: TRBJ2-1; abundance: many; CDR3nt: TGTGCCAGCAGCATCCCTCTAGGGAATGAGCAGTTCTTC; CDR3aa: CASSIPLGNEQFF
v_gene: TRBV19; d_gene: .; j_gene: TRBJ1-2; abundance: many; CDR3nt: TGTGCCAGTAGTACGGGACAAGCGACTAACTATGGCTACACCTTC; CDR3aa: CASSTGQATNYGYTF
v_gene: TRBV7-3; d_gene: TRBD2; j_gene: TRBJ2-3; abundance: few; CDR3nt: TGTGCCAGCAGCTTAACCGGGGGGGCAGGGGATACGCAGTATTTT; CDR3aa: CASSLTGGAGDTQYF
v_gene: TRBV5-1; d_gene: TRBD2; j_gene: TRBJ2-1; abundance: many; CDR3nt: TGCGCCAGCAGCTCGCATAGCGGGGGGGCCTTTGACGAGCAGTTCTTC; CDR3aa: CASSSHSGGAFDEQFF
v_gene: TRBV5-5; d_gene: .; j_gene: TRBJ2-5; abundance: .; CDR3nt: TGTGACAGCAGCTTGTTTTTAGGGGGACGGGAGACCCAGTACTTC; CDR3aa: CDSSLFLGGRETQYF
v_gene: TRBV7-2; d_gene: TRBD2; j_gene: TRBJ2-7; abundance: few; CDR3nt: TGTGCCAGCAGCCCGAGACTAGCGGGGGCCCTCTCCTACGAGCAGTACTTC; CDR3aa: CASSPRLAGALSYEQYF
v_gene: TRBV7-2; d_gene: .; j_gene: TRBJ2-3; abundance: many; CDR3nt: TGTGCCAGCAGCTTAAGGGCCCCAGGAGGCACAGATACGCAGTATTTT; CDR3aa: CASSLRAPGGTDTQYF